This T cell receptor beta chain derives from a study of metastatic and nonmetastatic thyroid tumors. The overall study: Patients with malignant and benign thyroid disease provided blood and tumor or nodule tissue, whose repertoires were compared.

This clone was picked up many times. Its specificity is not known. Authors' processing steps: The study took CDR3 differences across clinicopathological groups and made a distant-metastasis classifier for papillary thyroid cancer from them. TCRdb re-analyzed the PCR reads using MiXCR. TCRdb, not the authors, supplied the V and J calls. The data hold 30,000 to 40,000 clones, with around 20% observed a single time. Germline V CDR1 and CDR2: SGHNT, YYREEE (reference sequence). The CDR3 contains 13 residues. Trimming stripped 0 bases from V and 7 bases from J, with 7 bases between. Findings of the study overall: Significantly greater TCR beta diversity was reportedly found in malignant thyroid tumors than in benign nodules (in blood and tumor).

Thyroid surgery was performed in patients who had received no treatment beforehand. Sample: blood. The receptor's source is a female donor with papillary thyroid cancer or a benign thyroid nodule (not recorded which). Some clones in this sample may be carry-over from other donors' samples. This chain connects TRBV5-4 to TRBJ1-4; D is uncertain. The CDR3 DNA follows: TGTGCCAGCAGCTTGGAGGGTCGTGAAAAACTGTTTTTT. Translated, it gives CASSLEGREKLFF.